One sample yielded the 28 T cell receptor beta chains listed below, sequenced in a study of CD8+CD57+ T cells in acquired aplastic anemia (dated by TCRdb to 2016 to 2018). The listed sequencing device is Illumina HiSeq 2000. Genomic DNA was used as template for profiling of TCR beta VDJ combinations and CDR3 sequences. TCRdb redid the processing of the public reads, applying fastp at Q25 and MiXCR, and retained in-frame beta chains. Rows merge per CDR3 protein into single entries with the most common DNA and genes. Within this sample are just over 450,000 distinct CDR3 sequences, with about a third of them counted one time only. Of the sample, 0.82% falls within the top ten clones. Expansion of CD8+CD57+ cells had been shown by flow cytometry in the patients chosen for sequencing. Material: sorted CD4+, CD8+, or CD8+CD57+ T cells (not recorded which) from PBMCs. Receptors originate from a human donor with aplastic anemia.

Only a few counts were recorded for this clonotype. V usage is TRBV29-1 and J usage is TRBJ2-7, with TRBD2 matching over 9 bases. The V and J ends lost 2 bases and 0 bases, in that order; junction bases with no gene match: 2. The germline gives CDR1 SQVTM, CDR2 ANQGSEA. This CDR3 is built from 14 residues. Here the CDR3 reads CSVESGGSSYEQYF. CDR3 DNA: TGCAGCGTTGAAAGCGGGGGGAGCTCCTACGAGCAGTACTTC.

This rearrangement joins TRBV10-3 to TRBJ1-2; tentatively, D is TRBD1 (6 bases). Germline V gene data show CDR1 as ENHRY and CDR2 as SYGVKD. V lost 6 bases to trimming and J lost 10 bases, with 15 bases between them. CDR3 size: 12 residues. The DNA of the CDR3 is TGTGCCATCAGGAACGGGACACGGACCTACACCTTC. This sequence encodes CAIRNGTRTYTF.

This clonotype was counted only a few times. This may be a read error: a much more frequent sequence differs by one nucleotide. This chain links TRBV10-3 with TRBJ1-2, with 10 bases aligning to TRBD1. CDR3 length: 16 residues. Germline-derived CDR1 and CDR2 are ENHRY and SYGVKD. The chain's CDR3 is CASTGTGVSSGYGHTF. CDR3 DNA: TGTGCCAGCACAGGGACAGGGGTCTCCAGTGGGTATGGCCACACCTTC.

Note on this clonotype: A much larger clone is a single base away; this may be a read error. The rearrangement joins TRBV2 to TRBJ2-5, with D tentatively TRBD2 (5 bases). Germline V CDR1 and CDR2: SNHLY, FYNNEI. The CDR3 totals 15 residues. CDR3 in amino acids: CVSSEEGWYQETQYF. The CDR3 coding sequence is TGTGTCAGCAGTGAAGAGGGTTGGTACCAAGAGACCCAGTACTTC.

J is TRBJ2-2 and V is TRBV10-3; TRBD2 agrees at 7 bases. CDR1 and CDR2 from the germline V gene are ENHRY and SYGVKD. The CDR3 extends over 15 amino acids. The V segment lost 10 bases and the J segment 1 base; nucleotides outside the gene matches: 9. DNA of the CDR3: TGTGCCAGCAAGGCAATAGCGGGGAACACCGGGGAGCTGTTTTTT. As protein: CASKAIAGNTGELFF.

The chain links TRBV7-9 to TRBJ1-3, with D unclear. The CDR3 length is 11 residues. Germline values: CDR1 SEHNR, CDR2 FQNEAQ (reference sequence). The V end lost 6 bases, the J end lost 6 bases, and 6 bases lay between the germline ends. The CDR3 bases are TGTGCCAGCAGTCGGTCAAACACCATATATTTT. Encoded protein: CASSRSNTIYF.

Many counts were recorded for this clonotype. The genes are TRBV20-1 and TRBJ1-5, with D perhaps matching TRBD1 (6 bases). The CDR3 contains 14 residues. Germline CDR1 DFQATT, CDR2 SNEGSKA (reference sequence). V was trimmed by 3 bases and J by 0 bases, leaving 9 bases between them. CDR3 residues: CSARGAGSNQPQHF. The CDR3 DNA reads as TGCAGTGCTAGGGGGGCGGGTAGCAATCAGCCCCAGCATTTT.

The rearrangement uses TRBV7-8 and TRBJ1-2, with 9 positions matching TRBD1. The CDR3 extends over 17 amino acids. The germline V gene has CDR1 SGHVS and CDR2 FQNEAQ. V shed 2 bases and J 2 bases; nucleotides not matched to a gene: 9. The CDR3 DNA reads as TGTGCCAGCAGCTTACCCCGGGACAGGGTTGAGAACTATGGCTACACCTTC. Translated: CASSLPRDRVENYGYTF.

This clonotype was detected only a few times. The CDR3 sequence: CASSHTGTGDNNEQFF. The CDR3 bases are TGCGCCAGCAGTCATACCGGGACAGGGGATAACAATGAGCAGTTCTTC. The rearrangement joins TRBV10-1 to TRBJ2-1, with 10 bases identical to TRBD1. V gave up 5 bases and J gave up 5 bases; unmatched junction bases: 9. The germline CDR1 and CDR2 sequences are WNHNN and SYGVQD (reference sequence). The CDR3 runs to 16 residues.

J is TRBJ2-3 and V is TRBV5-4, with D possibly TRBD2 on 5 matching bases. V lost 3 bases to trimming and J lost 1 base, with 15 bases between them. CDR1 is SGHNT, CDR2 YYREEE, per germline (reference sequence). The CDR3 covers 16 residues. CDR3: CASSSGSRGGTDTQYF. For the CDR3, the DNA is TGTGCCAGCAGCTCAGGTAGCCGGGGTGGCACAGATACGCAGTATTTT.

Note on this clonotype: At one of its ends the junction is not consistent with the germline gene, which may arise from a read error. The chain recombines TRBV2 with TRBJ2-7; D possibly corresponds to TRBD2 (5 bases). CDR3 size: 14 residues. Germline CDR1 and CDR2: SNHLY and FYNNEI. This chain's CDR3 is CASTPRGSSYEQYF. DNA for the CDR3: TGCGCCAGCACCCCTCGAGGGAGCTCCTACGAGCAGTACTTC.

This chain uses TRBV24-1 with TRBJ2-3, with TRBD2 identical over 12 bases. The CDR3 consists of 16 residues. V shed 2 bases, J shed 6 bases, and the junction held 5 bases outside the gene matches. The germline V gene has CDR1 KGHDR and CDR2 SFDVKD. The CDR3 region is CATSDSSGGALDTQYF. CDR3 DNA: TGTGCCACCAGTGATTCTAGCGGGGGGGCCTTGGATACGCAGTATTTT.

The V call is TRBV10-3, the J call TRBJ1-2; 8 bases agree with TRBD1. Germline loops: CDR1 ENHRY, CDR2 SYGVKD. Trimming cost V 6 bases and J 0 bases; bases outside gene matches: 12. The CDR3 is 17 amino acids. CDR3 residues: CAIRQKDRASTNYGYTF. CDR3 nucleotide sequence: TGTGCCATCAGGCAAAAGGACAGGGCTTCAACTAACTATGGCTACACCTTC.

The rearrangement uses TRBV10-3 and TRBJ2-7, with 8 bases aligning to TRBD1. With 10 bases clipped from V and 3 bases from J, the junction kept 11 bases outside the gene matches. Per the germline V gene, CDR1 is ENHRY and CDR2 is SYGVKD. The CDR3 length is 14 residues. The CDR3 bases are TGTGCCAGCCAACTAACAGGGGGATGCTACGAGCAGTACTTC. The encoded protein is CASQLTGGCYEQYF.

This clonotype was observed a few times. This chain links TRBV7-3 with TRBJ1-1; 7 nucleotides line up with TRBD1. CDR3 length equals 14 residues. The V and J ends lost 6 bases and 4 bases, in that order; junction bases with no gene match: 8. From germline, CDR1 is SGHTA and CDR2 FQGTGA. This CDR3 reads CASSPLTGSTEAFF. The CDR3 DNA reads as TGTGCCAGCAGTCCCTTGACAGGGAGCACTGAAGCTTTCTTT.

The J gene is TRBJ2-5, the V gene TRBV5-4, with 9 bases matching TRBD2. Germline V CDR1 and CDR2: SGHNT, YYREEE (reference sequence). The V gene end was trimmed by 4 bases and the J gene end by 5 bases; junction bases not matched to a gene: 9. The CDR3 is made up of 15 amino acids. Written as DNA, the CDR3 is TGTGCCAGCAGCCTAAGACTAGCGGACTGGGAGACCCAGTACTTC. The encoded protein is CASSLRLADWETQYF. Full variable domain (missing parts from reference TRBV5-4 and TRBJ2-5): ETGVTQSPTHLIKTRGQQVTLRCSSQSGHNTVSWYQQALGQGPQFIFQYYREEENGRGNFPPRFSGLQFPNYSSELNVNALELDDSALYLCASSLRLADWETQYFGPGTRLLVL.

As to this clonotype: This may arise from a read error, as a much more abundant clone is one base away. The chain carries TRBV7-2 and TRBJ2-7; D gene uncertain. V lost 4 bases and J 4 bases, leaving 11 bases between the germline ends. The CDR3 covers 13 residues. Germline V gene sequence: CDR1 SGHTA, CDR2 FQGNSA. CDR3 nucleotides: TGTGCCAGCAGCTCAGATACCCCGTACGAGCAGTACTTC. Translating gives CASSSDTPYEQYF.

This clonotype was observed a handful of times. V and J are TRBV25-1 and TRBJ1-5; unclear D gene. The CDR3 spans 12 residues. Germline V gene data show CDR1 as MGHDK and CDR2 as SYGVNS. Trimming pared 5 bases from V and 11 bases from J, leaving 13 bases between. CDR3 DNA: TGTGCCAGCAGTCCTACCGACCGTGCCCAGCATTTT. This codes for CASSPTDRAQHF. Supplemented by reference TRBV25-1 and TRBJ1-5, the full variable domain reads EADIYQTPRYLVIGTGKKITLECSQTMGHDKMYWYQQDPGMELHLIHYSYGVNSTEKGDLSSESTVSRIRTEHFPLTLESARPSHTSQYLCASSPTDRAQHFGDGTRLSIL.

The chain employs TRBV5-5 and TRBJ2-7; the match to TRBD1 covers 10 bases. The CDR3 covers 15 residues. Germline V gives CDR1 SGHKS, CDR2 YYEKEE (reference sequence). After removal of 2 bases from V and 3 bases from J, the junction contained 5 bases not matched to a gene. CDR3: CASSFPTGGVYEQYF. CDR3 sequence (DNA): TGTGCCAGCAGCTTTCCGACAGGGGGCGTCTACGAGCAGTACTTC.

For this clonotype: At one end, the junction sequence differs from germline, possibly due to a read error. The J gene is TRBJ1-1, the V gene TRBV7-8; possible D gene TRBD1, 5 bases. Per germline, CDR1 SGHVS and CDR2 FQNEAQ. CDR3 length: 15 residues. DNA for the CDR3: TGTGCCAGCAGCTCCCTGGGACCGATGAACACTGAGGCTTTCTTT. This codes for CASSSLGPMNTEAFF.

This clonotype was found a few times. The chain uses TRBV19 and TRBJ1-6; a possible D gene is TRBD1 (6 bases). V shed 9 bases and J shed 7 bases, with 22 bases lying between them. In germline, CDR1 is LNHDA, CDR2 SQIVND (reference sequence). The CDR3 has 16 amino acids. CDR3 loop: CASSQDRLDRNSPLHF. The CDR3 nucleotides are TGTGCCAGCAGCCAAGATCGACTGGACAGAAATTCACCCCTCCACTTT. The full variable domain, completed using reference TRBV19 and TRBJ1-6, is DGGITQSPKYLFRKEGQNVTLSCEQNLNHDAMYWYRQDPGQGLRLIYYSQIVNDFQKGDIAEGYSVSREKKESFPLTVTSAQKNPTAFYLCASSQDRLDRNSPLHFGNGTRLTVT.

The rearrangement uses TRBV7-2 and TRBJ2-3; 8 nucleotides match TRBD2. Unmatched junction bases numbered 4, after V lost 5 bases and J lost 3 bases. Germline assignment: CDR1 SGHTA and CDR2 FQGNSA. The CDR3 has 14 residues. CDR3 nucleotide sequence: TGTGCCAGCAGCACGGCTAGCGGGACAGATACGCAGTATTTT. The encoded protein is CASSTASGTDTQYF.

A word on this clonotype: A single base separates this from a much larger clone, so it may be a read error. The rearrangement joins TRBV20-1 to TRBJ1-5, with D perhaps matching TRBD1 (5 bases). This CDR3 region has 15 residues. V lost 5 bases and J 5 bases, leaving 19 bases between the germline ends. Germline V gives CDR1 DFQATT, CDR2 SNEGSKA (reference sequence). CDR3 protein: CSAFQGPGVDQPQHF. For the CDR3, the DNA is TGCAGTGCTTTTCAGGGTCCTGGGGTCGATCAGCCCCAGCATTTT.

This chain's CDR3 is CASSDRDSTSSGNTIYF. CDR3 nucleotides: TGTGCCAGCAGCGACAGGGACAGTACGAGCTCTGGAAACACCATATATTTT. The rearrangement uses TRBV9 and TRBJ1-3, with TRBD1 matching 7 bases. Trimming removed 3 bases from V and 0 bases from J; junction bases left unmatched: 9. Germline V gives CDR1 SGDLS, CDR2 YYNGEE. The CDR3 has 17 amino acids. Variable domain in full (rest from reference TRBV9 and TRBJ1-3): DSGVTQTPKHLITATGQRVTLRCSPRSGDLSVYWYQQSLDQGLQFLIQYYNGEERAKGNILERFSAQQFPDLHSELNLSSLELGDSALYFCASSDRDSTSSGNTIYFGEGSWLTVV.

The CDR3 DNA is TGTGCCTGGAGTGTACTGGTGGGAGGCACCGGGGAGCTGTTTTTT. The encoded protein is CAWSVLVGGTGELFF. The genes are TRBV30 and TRBJ2-2; possible D gene TRBD2, 6 bases. The V gene's germline CDR1 is GTSNPN and CDR2 SVGIG (reference sequence). The ends were cut back, 0 bases at V and 4 bases at J, with 12 bases in the middle. CDR3 size: 15 residues.

The chain has TRBV7-8 and TRBJ1-6; 8 nucleotides line up with TRBD1. V shed 5 bases, J shed 10 bases, and the junction held 10 bases outside the gene matches. There are 15 residues in the CDR3. Germline V CDR1 and CDR2: SGHVS, FQNEAQ. The CDR3 here is CASSPRTGSASPLHF. DNA for the CDR3: TGTGCCAGCAGCCCCCGGACAGGGTCAGCCTCACCCCTCCACTTT.

This clonotype occurred many times. The V gene is TRBV4-1, the J gene TRBJ1-2; D perhaps matches TRBD1 (5 bases). Trimming left V 0 bases short and J 8 bases short, with 10 bases between. The CDR3 contains 13 residues. Germline V gene lookup returns CDR1 MGHRA and CDR2 YSYEKL. In nucleotides, the CDR3 is TGCGCCAGCAGCCAAGACAGGGCTCGCGGCTACACCTTC. It specifies CASSQDRARGYTF.

The chain couples TRBV7-9 to TRBJ2-7, with a weak D call TRBD2 (6 bases). The CDR3 spans 15 residues. Germline values: CDR1 SEHNR, CDR2 FQNEAQ (reference sequence). Between the trimmed V and J ends, which lost 2 bases and 5 bases, there was a span of 16 bases. The CDR3 coding sequence is TGTGCCAGCAGCTTAAGGACACCCGGGGGAGACGAGCAGTACTTC. This translates into CASSLRTPGGDEQYF.